This T cell receptor (beta chain) was sequenced for a study of Ad26.COV2.S vaccination and SARS-CoV-2 variants. Of note for this clone: The antigen remains unidentified.

Study observations and caveats: Participants in the vaccine arm had higher spike-specific TCR breadth; placebo recipients had lower. Marked by substantial breadth, spike-specific CD8+ and CD4+ T cell responses were reportedly seen after vaccination. Overall T cell responses may have been underestimated by the analyses of TCR breadth and depth. Researchers reported similar non-spike TCR breadth in vaccine and placebo recipients.

J lost 1 base, V lost 7 bases, and 18 bases had no gene match. The CDR3 contains 19 residues. Germline CDR1 reads SGHNT; CDR2 reads YYREEE (reference sequence). The table came from immunoSEQ multiplex PCR; TCRdb's copy has only in-frame clones and leaves some out. The sample consists of approximately 150,000 clones, more than 80% of them appearing once. The sequences come from peripheral blood, collected after recovery from COVID-19. This TCR was recovered from a human donor who had recovered from COVID-19. V and J are TRBV5-4 and TRBJ1-1, with 11 bases lining up with TRBD1. Written as DNA, the CDR3 is TGTGCCAGCTTAAGCCCCCCGGACAGGGGGCGATCTAGGAACACTGAAGCTTTCTTT. It encodes CASLSPPDRGRSRNTEAFF.